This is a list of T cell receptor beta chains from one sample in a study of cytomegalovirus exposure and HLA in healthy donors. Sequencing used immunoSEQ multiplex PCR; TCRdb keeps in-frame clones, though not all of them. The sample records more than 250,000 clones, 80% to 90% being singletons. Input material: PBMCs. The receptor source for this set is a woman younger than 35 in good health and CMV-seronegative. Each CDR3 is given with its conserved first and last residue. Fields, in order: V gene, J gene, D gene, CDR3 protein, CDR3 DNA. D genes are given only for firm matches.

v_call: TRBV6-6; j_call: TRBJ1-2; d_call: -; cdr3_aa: CASSSLTGNYGYTF; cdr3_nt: TGTGCCAGCAGTTCCCTGACAGGAAACTATGGCTACACCTTC
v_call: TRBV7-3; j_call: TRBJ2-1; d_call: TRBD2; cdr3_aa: CASSLEGTRDNEQFF; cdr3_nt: TGTGCCAGCAGCTTAGAGGGGACTAGGGACAATGAGCAGTTCTTC
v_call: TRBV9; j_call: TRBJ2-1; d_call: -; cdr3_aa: CASSLRGDEQFF; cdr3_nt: TGTGCCAGCAGCCTTCGGGGAGATGAGCAGTTCTTC
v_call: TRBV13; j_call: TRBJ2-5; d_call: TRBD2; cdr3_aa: CASMAGGHQETQYF; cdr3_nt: TGTGCCAGCATGGCGGGGGGACACCAAGAGACCCAGTACTTC
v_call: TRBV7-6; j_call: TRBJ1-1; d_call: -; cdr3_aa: CASSSGVGTEAFF; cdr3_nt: TGTGCCAGCAGCTCAGGGGTCGGCACTGAAGCTTTCTTT
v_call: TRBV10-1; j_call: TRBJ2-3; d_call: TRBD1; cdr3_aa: CASSPLTGDTQYF; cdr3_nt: TGCGCCAGCAGCCCACTGACAGGGGATACGCAGTATTTT
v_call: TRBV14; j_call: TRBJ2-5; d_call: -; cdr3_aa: CASSPGNRPGETQYF; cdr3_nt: TGTGCCAGCAGCCCCGGTAACAGGCCTGGGGAGACCCAGTACTTC
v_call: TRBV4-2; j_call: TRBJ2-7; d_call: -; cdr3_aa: CASSLSGTGSYEQYF; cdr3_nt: TGTGCCAGCAGCCTGAGCGGGACAGGATCCTACGAGCAGTACTTC
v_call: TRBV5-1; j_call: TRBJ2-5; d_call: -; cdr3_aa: CASSRPGQETQYF; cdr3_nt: TGCGCCAGCAGCAGGCCGGGCCAAGAGACCCAGTACTTC
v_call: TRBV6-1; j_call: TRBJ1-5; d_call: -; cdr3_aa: CASSESLERPQHF; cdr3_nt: TGTGCCAGCAGTGAATCTCTTGAGCGGCCCCAGCATTTT
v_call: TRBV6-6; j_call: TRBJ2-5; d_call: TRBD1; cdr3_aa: CASTSNRGPQYF; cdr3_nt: TGTGCCAGCACCTCGAACAGGGGACCCCAGTACTTC
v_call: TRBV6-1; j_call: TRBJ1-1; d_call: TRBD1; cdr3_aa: CASRLTGLATEAFF; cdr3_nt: TGTGCCAGCAGGTTGACAGGGTTGGCCACTGAAGCTTTCTTT
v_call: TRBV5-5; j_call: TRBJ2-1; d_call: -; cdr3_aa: CASSLLLYNEQFF; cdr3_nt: TGTGCCAGCAGCTTGTTACTTTACAATGAGCAGTTCTTC